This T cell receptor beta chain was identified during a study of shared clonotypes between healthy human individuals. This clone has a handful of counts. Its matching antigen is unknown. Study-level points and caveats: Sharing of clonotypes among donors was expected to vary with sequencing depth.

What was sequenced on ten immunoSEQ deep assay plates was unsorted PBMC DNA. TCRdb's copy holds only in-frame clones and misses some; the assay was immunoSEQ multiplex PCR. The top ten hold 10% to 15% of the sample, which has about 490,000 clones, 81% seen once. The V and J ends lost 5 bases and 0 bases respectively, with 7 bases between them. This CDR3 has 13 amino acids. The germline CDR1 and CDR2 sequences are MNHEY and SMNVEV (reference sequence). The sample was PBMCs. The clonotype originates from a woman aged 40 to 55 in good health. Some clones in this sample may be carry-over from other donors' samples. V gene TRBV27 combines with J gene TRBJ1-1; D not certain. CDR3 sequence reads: CASSPSMNTEAFF. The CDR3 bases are TGTGCCAGCAGTCCCAGCATGAACACTGAAGCTTTCTTT.